This TCR beta chain was documented in a study of human thymus T cells. Germline V gene sequence: CDR1 MDHEN, CDR2 SYDVKM. CDR3 length: 14 residues. V lost 4 bases, J lost 4 bases, and 11 bases lay in between. The assay was immunoSEQ multiplex PCR, and TCRdb's table has in-frame clones only and misses some. Seen here are some 46,000 clones, around 95% observed once, and the top ten hold around 0.2%. The specimen was blood. V gene TRBV28 combines with J gene TRBJ1-5; D gene uncertain. This sequence was found in a girl under two years old with a congenital heart defect but otherwise immunologically healthy. In nucleotides, the CDR3 is TGTGCCAGCAGTTCACCCTTAGAAAATCAGCCCCAGCATTTT. Its protein is CASSSPLENQPQHF.